The 7 T cell receptor beta chains below were found in one sample sequenced in a study of CD8 T cells in ankylosing spondylitis (dated by TCRdb to 2015 to 2018). Receptor amplification or capture employed 5' RACE. These reads were obtained on an Illumina HiSeq 2500. TCRdb reprocessed the public reads (quality trimming at Q25 with fastp, clone calling with MiXCR) and kept in-frame beta chains. Merged by CDR3 protein, the rows form single entries marked with the most common genes and DNA. The sample records over 130,000 distinct CDR3 sequences, around 42% of which are singletons. The ten largest clones represent 13% to 15% of the sample. Source material: synovial fluid, either unsorted or a sorted T cell fraction (not recorded which). These receptors were obtained from a male donor with ankylosing spondylitis.

This sequence joins TRBV7-9 and TRBJ2-1, with D perhaps being TRBD1 or TRBD2 (5 bases each). CDR1 is SEHNR and CDR2 is FQNEAQ in the germline V gene (reference sequence). The CDR3 runs to 13 residues. Trimming left V 0 bases short and J 8 bases short, with 8 bases between. CDR3 amino acids: CASSLAGDHEQFF. The CDR3 bases are TGTGCCAGCAGCTTAGCGGGGGACCATGAGCAGTTCTTC.

A few counts support this clonotype. V gene TRBV5-1 combines with J gene TRBJ1-2; D is uncertain. The germline CDR1 and CDR2 sequences are SGHRS and YFSETQ. CDR3 length: 15 amino acids. V lost 0 bases and J 4 bases, leaving 13 bases between the germline ends. CDR3 region: CASSLVGSGFYGYTF. The CDR3 bases are TGCGCCAGCAGCTTGGTGGGTAGTGGATTCTATGGCTACACCTTC.

This chain connects TRBV12-3 or TRBV12-4 to TRBJ1-5; 7 nucleotides match TRBD1. The CDR3 spans 14 residues. Trimming took 6 bases from V and 2 from J; bases not matched to a gene: 4. The DNA for the CDR3 is TGTGCCAGCAGACACGACAGGGGCAATCAGCCCCAGCATTTT. Protein: CASRHDRGNQPQHF.

This clonotype was counted between two and nine times. The chain combines TRBV27 with TRBJ1-5; the D gene is possibly TRBD1 (5 bases). Germline lookup yields CDR1 MNHEY and CDR2 SMNVEV (reference sequence). This CDR3 comprises 17 residues. Between the trimmed V and J ends, which lost 0 bases and 1 base, there was a span of 13 bases. CDR3 amino acids: CASSLSRAGKSNQPQHF. In nucleotides, the CDR3 is TGTGCCAGCAGTTTATCGAGGGCAGGGAAAAGCAATCAGCCCCAGCATTTT.

The chain has TRBV4-1 and TRBJ2-5, with 8 bases aligning to TRBD1. CDR1 is MGHRA and CDR2 is YSYEKL in the germline V gene. V was clipped by 1 base and J by 0 bases; unmatched bases: 10. CDR3 size: 18 residues. CDR3 residues: CASSQAVPGQVNQETQYF. In DNA, the CDR3 is TGCGCCAGCAGCCAAGCCGTCCCGGGACAGGTAAACCAAGAGACCCAGTACTTC.

The V and J genes are TRBV14 and TRBJ2-7, with a weak D call TRBD1 (7 bases). The CDR3 has 22 residues. CDR1 and CDR2 (germline): SGHDN, FVKESK. The V end lost 3 bases, the J end lost 2 bases, and 35 bases lay between the germline ends. CDR3 loop: CASSHAPTRQGGLPDPPYEQYF. DNA of the CDR3: TGTGCCAGCAGCCACGCCCCCACCCGACAGGGAGGATTACCGGATCCTCCCTACGAGCAGTACTTC.

Only a few counts were recorded for this clonotype. The chain combines TRBV28 with TRBJ2-7; 10 bases map to TRBD1. This CDR3 region has 14 residues. The ends lost 5 bases at V and 5 bases at J; junction bases unmatched: 6. Germline V gene sequence: CDR1 MDHEN, CDR2 SYDVKM. CDR3: CASSPGDRGNEQYF. Here the CDR3 DNA reads TGTGCCAGCAGTCCTGGGGACAGGGGCAACGAGCAGTACTTC. The variable domain in full, with the rest retrieved from reference TRBV28 and TRBJ2-7, is DVKVTQSSRYLVKRTGEKVFLECVQDMDHENMFWYRQDPGLGLRLIYFSYDVKMKEKGDIPEGYSVSREKKERFSLILESASTNQTSMYLCASSPGDRGNEQYFGPGTRLTVT.